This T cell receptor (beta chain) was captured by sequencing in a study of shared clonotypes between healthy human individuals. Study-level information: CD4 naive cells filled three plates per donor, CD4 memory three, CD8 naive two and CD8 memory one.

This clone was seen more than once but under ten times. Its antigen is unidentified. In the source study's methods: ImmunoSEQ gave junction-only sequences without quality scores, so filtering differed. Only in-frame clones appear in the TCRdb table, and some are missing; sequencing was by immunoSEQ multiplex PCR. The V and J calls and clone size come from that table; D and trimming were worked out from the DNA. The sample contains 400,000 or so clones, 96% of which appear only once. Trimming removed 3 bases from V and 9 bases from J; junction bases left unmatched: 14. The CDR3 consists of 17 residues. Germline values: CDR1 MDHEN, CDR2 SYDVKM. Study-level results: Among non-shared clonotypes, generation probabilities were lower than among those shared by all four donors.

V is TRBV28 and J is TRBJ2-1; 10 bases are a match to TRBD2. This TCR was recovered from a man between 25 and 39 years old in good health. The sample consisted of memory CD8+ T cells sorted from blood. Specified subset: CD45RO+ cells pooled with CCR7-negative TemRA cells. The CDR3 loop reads CASSFPKGEREGGEQFF. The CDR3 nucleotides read TGTGCCAGCAGTTTCCCGAAGGGTGAGCGGGAGGGAGGTGAGCAGTTCTTC.